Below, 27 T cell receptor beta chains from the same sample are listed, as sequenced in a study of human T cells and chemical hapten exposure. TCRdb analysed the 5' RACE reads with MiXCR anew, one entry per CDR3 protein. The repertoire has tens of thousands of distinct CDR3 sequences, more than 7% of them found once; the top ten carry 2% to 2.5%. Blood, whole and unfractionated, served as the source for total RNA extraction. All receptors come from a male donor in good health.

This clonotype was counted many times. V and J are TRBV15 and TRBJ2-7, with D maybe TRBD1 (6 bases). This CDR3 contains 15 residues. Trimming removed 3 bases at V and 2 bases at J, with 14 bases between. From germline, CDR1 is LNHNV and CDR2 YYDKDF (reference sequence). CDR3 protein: CATSRVRDTAYEQYF. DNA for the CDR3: TGTGCCACCAGCAGGGTCCGGGACACCGCCTACGAGCAGTACTTC.

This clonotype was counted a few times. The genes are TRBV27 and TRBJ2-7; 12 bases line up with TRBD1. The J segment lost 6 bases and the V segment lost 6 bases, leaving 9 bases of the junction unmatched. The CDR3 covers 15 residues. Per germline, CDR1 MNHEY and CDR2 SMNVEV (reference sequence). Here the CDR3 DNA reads TGTGCCAGCAGACCCCTCGGGACAGGGGGCTCCGAGCAGTACTTC. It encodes CASRPLGTGGSEQYF.

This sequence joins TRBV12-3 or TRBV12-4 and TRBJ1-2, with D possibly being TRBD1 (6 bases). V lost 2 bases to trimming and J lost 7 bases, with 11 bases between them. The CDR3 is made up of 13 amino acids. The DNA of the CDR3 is TGTGCCAGCAGTTTAAACACAGGGATTGGCTACACCTTC. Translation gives CASSLNTGIGYTF.

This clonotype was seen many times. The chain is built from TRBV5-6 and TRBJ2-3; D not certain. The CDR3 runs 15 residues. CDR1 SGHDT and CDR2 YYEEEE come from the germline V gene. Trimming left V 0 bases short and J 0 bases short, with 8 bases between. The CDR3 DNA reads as TGTGCCAGCAGCTTGGAAGGAACTAGCACAGATACGCAGTATTTT. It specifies CASSLEGTSTDTQYF.

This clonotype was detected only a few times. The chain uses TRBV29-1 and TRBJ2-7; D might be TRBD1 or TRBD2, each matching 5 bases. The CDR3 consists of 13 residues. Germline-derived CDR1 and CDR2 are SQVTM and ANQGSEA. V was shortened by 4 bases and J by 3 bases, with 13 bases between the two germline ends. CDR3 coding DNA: TGCAGCGTTGGGGGGTATCGGGGCTACGAGCAGTACTTC. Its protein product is CSVGGYRGYEQYF.

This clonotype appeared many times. For the CDR3, the DNA is TGTGCCAGCTCACCACAGGGAGGGATTCAGCCCCAGCATTTT. Residues: CASSPQGGIQPQHF. V is TRBV18 and J is TRBJ1-5; D gene unclear. V lost 1 base to trimming and J lost 6 bases, with 10 bases between them. The CDR3 totals 14 residues. The V gene's germline CDR1 is KGHSH and CDR2 LQKENI.

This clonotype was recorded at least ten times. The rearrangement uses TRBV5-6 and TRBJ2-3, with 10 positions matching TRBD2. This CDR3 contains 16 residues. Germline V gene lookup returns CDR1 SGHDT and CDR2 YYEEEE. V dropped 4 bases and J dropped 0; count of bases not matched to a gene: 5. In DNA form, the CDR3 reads TGTGCCAGCAGCCCCCTAGCGGGAGAGAGCACAGATACGCAGTATTTT. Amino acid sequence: CASSPLAGESTDTQYF. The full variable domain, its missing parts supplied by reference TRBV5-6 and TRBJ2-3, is DAGVTQSPTHLIKTRGQQVTLRCSPKSGHDTVSWYQQALGQGPQFIFQYYEEEERQRGNFPDRFSGHQFPNYSSELNVNALLLGDSALYLCASSPLAGESTDTQYFGPGTRLTVL.

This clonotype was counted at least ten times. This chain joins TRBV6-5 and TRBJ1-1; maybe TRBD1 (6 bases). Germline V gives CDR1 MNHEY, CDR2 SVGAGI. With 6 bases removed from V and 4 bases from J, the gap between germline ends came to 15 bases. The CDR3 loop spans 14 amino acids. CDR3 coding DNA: TGTGCCAGCAGGACACAGGGCGGCGTCACTGAAGCTTTCTTT. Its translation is CASRTQGGVTEAFF.

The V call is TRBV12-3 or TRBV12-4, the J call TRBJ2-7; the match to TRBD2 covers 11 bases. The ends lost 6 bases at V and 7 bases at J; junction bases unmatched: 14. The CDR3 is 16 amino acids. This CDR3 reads CASSPQVGLAGGEQYF. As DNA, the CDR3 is TGTGCCAGCAGCCCCCAGGTGGGGCTAGCGGGAGGAGAGCAGTACTTC.

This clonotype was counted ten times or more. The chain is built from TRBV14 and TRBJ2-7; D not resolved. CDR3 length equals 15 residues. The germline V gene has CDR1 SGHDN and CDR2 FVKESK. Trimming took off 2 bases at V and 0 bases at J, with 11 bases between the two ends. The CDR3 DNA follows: TGTGCCAGCAGCCAAACCACAAGTTTCTCCTACGAGCAGTACTTC. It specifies CASSQTTSFSYEQYF.

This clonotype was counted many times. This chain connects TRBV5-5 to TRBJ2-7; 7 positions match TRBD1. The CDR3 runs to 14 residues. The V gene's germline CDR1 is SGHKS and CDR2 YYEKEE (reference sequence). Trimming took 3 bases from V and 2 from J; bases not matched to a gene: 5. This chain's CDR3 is CASSYRDSPYEQYF. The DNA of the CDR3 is TGTGCCAGCAGCTACCGGGACAGTCCCTACGAGCAGTACTTC.

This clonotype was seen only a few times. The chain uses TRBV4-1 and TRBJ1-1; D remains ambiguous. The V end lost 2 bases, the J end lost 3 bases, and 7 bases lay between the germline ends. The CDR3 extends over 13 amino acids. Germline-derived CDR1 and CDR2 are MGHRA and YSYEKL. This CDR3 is CASSQTEYTEAFF. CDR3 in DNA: TGCGCCAGCAGCCAAACAGAGTACACTGAAGCTTTCTTT.

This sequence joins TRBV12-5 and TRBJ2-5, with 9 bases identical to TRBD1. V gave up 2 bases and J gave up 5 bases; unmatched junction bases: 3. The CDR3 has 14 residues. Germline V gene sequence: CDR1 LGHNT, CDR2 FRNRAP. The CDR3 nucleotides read TGTGCTAGTGGTTTGACAGGGGGCGCGGAGACCCAGTACTTC. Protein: CASGLTGGAETQYF.

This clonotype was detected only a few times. The CDR3 DNA reads TGTGCCAGCAGTTTGATGGGAGACACCAATCAGCCCCAGCATTTT. Translated: CASSLMGDTNQPQHF. The chain recombines TRBV12-3 or TRBV12-4 with TRBJ1-5; D remains unclear. The ends were cut back, 3 bases at V and 3 bases at J, with 12 bases in the middle. The CDR3 spans 15 residues.

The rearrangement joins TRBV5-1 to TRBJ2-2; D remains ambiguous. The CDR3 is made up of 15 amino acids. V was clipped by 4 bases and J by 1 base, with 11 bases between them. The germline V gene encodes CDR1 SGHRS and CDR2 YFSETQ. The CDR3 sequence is CASSGPYGNTGELFF. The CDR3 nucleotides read TGCGCCAGCAGCGGGCCCTACGGGAACACCGGGGAGCTGTTTTTT.

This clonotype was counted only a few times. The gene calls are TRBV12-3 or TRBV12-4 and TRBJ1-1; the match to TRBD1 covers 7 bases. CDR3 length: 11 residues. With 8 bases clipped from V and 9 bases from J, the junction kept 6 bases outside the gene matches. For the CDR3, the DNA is TGTGCCAGCTTGGGACAGCATCAAGCTTTCTTT. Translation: CASLGQHQAFF.

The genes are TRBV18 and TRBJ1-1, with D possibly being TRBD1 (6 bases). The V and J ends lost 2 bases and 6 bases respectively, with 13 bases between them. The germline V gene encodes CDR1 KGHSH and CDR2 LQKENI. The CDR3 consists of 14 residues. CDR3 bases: TGTGCCAGCTCACCAGAGGGGGGCTTCGCTGAAGCTTTCTTT. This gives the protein CASSPEGGFAEAFF.

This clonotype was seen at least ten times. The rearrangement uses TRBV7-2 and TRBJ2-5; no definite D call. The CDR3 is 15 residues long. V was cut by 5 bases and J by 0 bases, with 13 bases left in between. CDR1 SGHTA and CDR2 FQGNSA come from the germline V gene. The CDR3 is CASSTRLVYQETQYF. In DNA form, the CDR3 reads TGTGCCAGCAGCACCCGACTCGTTTACCAAGAGACCCAGTACTTC.

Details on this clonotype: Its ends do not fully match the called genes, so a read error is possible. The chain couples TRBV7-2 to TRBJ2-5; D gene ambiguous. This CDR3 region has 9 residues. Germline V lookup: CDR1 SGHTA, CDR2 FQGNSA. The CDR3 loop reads CAAGETQCF. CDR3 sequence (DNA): TGTGCCGCCGGCGAGACCCAGTGCTTC.

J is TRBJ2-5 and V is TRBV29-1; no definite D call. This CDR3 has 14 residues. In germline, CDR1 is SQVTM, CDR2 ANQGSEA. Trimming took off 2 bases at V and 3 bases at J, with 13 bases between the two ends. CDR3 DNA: TGCAGCGTTGAATCCGTGGCGGATGAAGAGACCCAGTACTTC. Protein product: CSVESVADEETQYF. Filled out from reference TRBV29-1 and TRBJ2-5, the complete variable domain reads SAVISQKPSRDICQRGTSLTIQCQVDSQVTMMFWYRQQPGQSLTLIATANQGSEATYESGFVIDKFPISRPNLTFSTLTVSNMSPEDSSIYLCSVESVADEETQYFGPGTRLLVL.

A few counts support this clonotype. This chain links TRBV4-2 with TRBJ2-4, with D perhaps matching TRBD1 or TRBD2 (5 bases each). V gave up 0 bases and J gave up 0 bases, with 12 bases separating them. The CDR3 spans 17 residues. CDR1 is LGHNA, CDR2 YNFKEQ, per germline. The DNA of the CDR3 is TGTGCCAGCAGCCAAGAGCTGGGGGACCTAGCCAAAAACATTCAGTACTTC. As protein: CASSQELGDLAKNIQYF.

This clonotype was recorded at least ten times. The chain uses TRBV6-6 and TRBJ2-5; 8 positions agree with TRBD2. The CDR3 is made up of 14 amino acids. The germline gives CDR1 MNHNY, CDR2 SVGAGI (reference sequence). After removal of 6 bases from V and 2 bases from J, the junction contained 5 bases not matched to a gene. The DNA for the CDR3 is TGTGCCAGCAGAAGAACTAGCGGTCAAGAGACCCAGTACTTC. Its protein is CASRRTSGQETQYF.

Written as DNA, the CDR3 is TGTGCCAGCAGTGAACTAGCGGGAGGGCCCAGCAATGAGCAGTTCTTC. Translated: CASSELAGGPSNEQFF. The chain combines TRBV2 with TRBJ2-1; 12 bases align to TRBD2. Unmatched junction bases numbered 5, after V lost 2 bases and J lost 6 bases. Germline V lookup: CDR1 SNHLY, CDR2 FYNNEI. The CDR3 is 16 amino acids.

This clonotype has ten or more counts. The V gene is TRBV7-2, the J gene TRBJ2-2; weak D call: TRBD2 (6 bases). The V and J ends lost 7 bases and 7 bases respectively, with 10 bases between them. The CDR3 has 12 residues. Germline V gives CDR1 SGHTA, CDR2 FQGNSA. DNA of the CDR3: TGTGCCAGCACCTTGGGAGGCGGGGAGCTGTTTTTT. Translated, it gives CASTLGGGELFF.

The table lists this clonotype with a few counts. CDR3 DNA: TGCGCCAGCAGCTTACCCCCAGATCCGAAGCAGTTCTTC. Translated: CASSLPPDPKQFF. V usage is TRBV5-1 and J usage is TRBJ2-1; D remains ambiguous. The ends were cut back, 2 bases at V and 11 bases at J, with 14 bases in the middle. The CDR3 length is 13 residues. The germline gives CDR1 SGHRS, CDR2 YFSETQ.

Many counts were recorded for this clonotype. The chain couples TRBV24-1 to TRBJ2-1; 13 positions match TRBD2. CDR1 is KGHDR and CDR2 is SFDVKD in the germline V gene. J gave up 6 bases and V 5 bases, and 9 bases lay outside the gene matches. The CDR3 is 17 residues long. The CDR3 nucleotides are TGTGCCACCAGTGGAGCAGGACTAGCGGGGGAAGCCAATGAGCAGTTCTTC. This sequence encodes CATSGAGLAGEANEQFF.

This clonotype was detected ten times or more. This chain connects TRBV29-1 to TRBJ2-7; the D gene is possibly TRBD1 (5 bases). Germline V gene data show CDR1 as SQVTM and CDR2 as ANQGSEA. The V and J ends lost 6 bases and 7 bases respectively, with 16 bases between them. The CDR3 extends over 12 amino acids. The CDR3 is CSVEDKGREQYF. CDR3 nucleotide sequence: TGCAGCGTCGAGGATAAGGGGCGGGAGCAGTACTTC.